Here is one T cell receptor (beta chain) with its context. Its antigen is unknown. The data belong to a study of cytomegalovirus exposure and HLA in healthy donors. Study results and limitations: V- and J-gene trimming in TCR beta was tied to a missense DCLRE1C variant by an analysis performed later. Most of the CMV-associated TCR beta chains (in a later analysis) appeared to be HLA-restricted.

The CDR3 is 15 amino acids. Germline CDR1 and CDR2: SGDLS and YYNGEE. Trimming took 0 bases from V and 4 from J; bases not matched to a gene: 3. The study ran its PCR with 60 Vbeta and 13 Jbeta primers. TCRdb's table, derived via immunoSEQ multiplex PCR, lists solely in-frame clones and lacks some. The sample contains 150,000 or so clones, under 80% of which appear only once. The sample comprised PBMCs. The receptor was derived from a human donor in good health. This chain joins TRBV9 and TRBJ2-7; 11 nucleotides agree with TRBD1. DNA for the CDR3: TGTGCCAGCAGCGTAGGGGGACAGGGGGTTTACGAGCAGTACTTC. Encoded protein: CASSVGGQGVYEQYF.